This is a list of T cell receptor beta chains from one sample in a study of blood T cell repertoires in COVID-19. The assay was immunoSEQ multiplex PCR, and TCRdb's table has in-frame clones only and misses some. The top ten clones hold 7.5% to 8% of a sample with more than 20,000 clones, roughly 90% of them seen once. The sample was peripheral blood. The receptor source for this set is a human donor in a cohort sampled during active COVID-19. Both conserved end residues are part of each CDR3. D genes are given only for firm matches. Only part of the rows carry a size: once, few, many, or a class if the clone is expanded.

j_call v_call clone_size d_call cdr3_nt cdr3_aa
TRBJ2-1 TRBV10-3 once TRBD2 TGTGCCACGGGACTAGCGGAAACCTACAATGAGCAGTTCTTC CATGLAETYNEQFF
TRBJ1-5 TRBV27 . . TGTGCCAGCAGTTTCCGGCAGGGGAGCAATCAGCCCCAGCATTTT CASSFRQGSNQPQHF
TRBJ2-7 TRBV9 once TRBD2 TGTGCCAGCAGCCCGAGGACTAGCGGGAGTTACGAGCAGTACTTC CASSPRTSGSYEQYF
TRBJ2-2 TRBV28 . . TGTGCCAGCAGTACCCCAGCCGGGGAGCTGTTTTTT CASSTPAGELFF
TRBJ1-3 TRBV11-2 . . TGTGCCAGCAGCGAAGCCTCTGGAAACACCATATATTTT CASSEASGNTIYF
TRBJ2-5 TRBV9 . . TGTGCCAGCAGCGTAGGCTCGGGGAGGGGGCAAGAGACCCAGTACTTC CASSVGSGRGQETQYF
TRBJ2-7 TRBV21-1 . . TGTGCCAGCAGCAAAGCGCGAAACAGGTACTCCTACGAGCAGTACTTC CASSKARNRYSYEQYF
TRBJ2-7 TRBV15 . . TGTGCCACCAGCAAAAGGCCGGACAACTCCTACGAGCAGTACTTC CATSKRPDNSYEQYF
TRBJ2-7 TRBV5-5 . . TGTGCCAGCAGCTTGAGTGGGGCGGCCTACGAGCAGTACTTC CASSLSGAAYEQYF
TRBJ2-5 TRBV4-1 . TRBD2 TGCGCCAGCAGCCCTTCTGGAGCTAGCGGCGAAGAGACCCAGTACTTC CASSPSGASGEETQYF
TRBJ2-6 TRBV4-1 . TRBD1 TGCGCCAGCAGCCAAGATTTTCAGGGGGCCCCTGGGGCCAACGTCCTGACTTTC CASSQDFQGAPGANVLTF
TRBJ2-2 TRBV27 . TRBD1 TGTGCCAGCAGGACAGGGTCAGCCGGGGAGCTGTTTTTT CASRTGSAGELFF
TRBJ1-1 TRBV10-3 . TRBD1 TGTGCCATCAGACAGGGGGCAGGCACTGAAGCTTTCTTT CAIRQGAGTEAFF
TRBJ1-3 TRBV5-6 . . TGTGCCAGCAGCTTACCGGAGAGCTCTGGAAACACCATATATTTT CASSLPESSGNTIYF
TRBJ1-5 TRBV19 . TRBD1 TGTGCCAGTAGCGCCGGGACAGTGGGCAATCAGCCCCAGCATTTT CASSAGTVGNQPQHF
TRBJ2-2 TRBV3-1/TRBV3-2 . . TGTGCCAGCAGCCAAGGCAGGAAAGGGGAGCTGTTTTTT CASSQGRKGELFF
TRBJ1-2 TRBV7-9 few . TGTGCCAGCAGCTTTAGCGAGCGGTCTTCGTGGATCCCCTTC CASSFSERSSWIPF
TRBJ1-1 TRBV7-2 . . TGTGCCAGCAGCTTTTCAGGGATGAACACTGAAGCTTTCTTT CASSFSGMNTEAFF
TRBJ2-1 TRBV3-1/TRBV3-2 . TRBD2 TGTGCCAGCAGCCAAGCCTTCATTTTCACGGCGGGAGGGCCGAATGAGCAGTTCTTC CASSQAFIFTAGGPNEQFF
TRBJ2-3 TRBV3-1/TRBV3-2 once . TGTGCCAGCAGCCACTATACCGGGACTCGGGCAGCAGATACGCAGTATTTT CASSHYTGTRAADTQYF
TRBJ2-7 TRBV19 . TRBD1 TGTGCCACCGCCCGGGGACAGGGGAGCGAGCAGTACTTC CATARGQGSEQYF
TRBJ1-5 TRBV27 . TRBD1 TGTGCCAGCAGTTTCGAAGGGGGCCAGCCCCAGCATTTT CASSFEGGQPQHF
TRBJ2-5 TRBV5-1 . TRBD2 TGCGCCAGTGCCGGGACTAGCAGGCAAGAGACCCAGTACTTC CASAGTSRQETQYF
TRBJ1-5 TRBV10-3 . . TGTGCCATCAGTGAGTCGTCAAACAATCAGCCCCAGCATTTT CAISESSNNQPQHF
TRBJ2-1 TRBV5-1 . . TGCGCCAGCAGCCCCGAGGTACCTGAGCAGTTCTTC CASSPEVPEQFF
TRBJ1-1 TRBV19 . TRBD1 TGTGCCAGTACCCCTTGGGGACAGAACCCTATGAACACTGAAGCTTTCTTT CASTPWGQNPMNTEAFF
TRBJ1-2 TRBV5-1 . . TGCGCCAGCAGCTTGGAGGACAGTCTCTATGGCTACACCTTC CASSLEDSLYGYTF
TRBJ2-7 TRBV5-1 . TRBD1 TGCGCCAGCAGCCCGGATGGACAGGGGAGGTCCTACGAGCAGTACTTC CASSPDGQGRSYEQYF
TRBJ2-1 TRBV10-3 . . TGTGCCATCACCGGAAGCGGTAGCTCCTACAATGAGCAGTTCTTC CAITGSGSSYNEQFF
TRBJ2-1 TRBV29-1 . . TGCAGCGTTAACGACTACTCAGTCCTGTTCTTC CSVNDYSVLFF
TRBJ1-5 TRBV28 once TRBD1 TGTGCCAGCAGTTTACTGCGTACAGGGGATCAGCCCCAGCATTTT CASSLLRTGDQPQHF
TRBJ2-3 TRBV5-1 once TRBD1 TGCGCCAGCAGATGGCGGACAGGGGCAGATACGCAGTATTTT CASRWRTGADTQYF
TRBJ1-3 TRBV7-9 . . TGTGCCAGCAGCTTAAGTGCAGGCGCCTCTGGAAACACCATATATTTT CASSLSAGASGNTIYF
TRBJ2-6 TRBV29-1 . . TGCAGCGTTGTGGGACTCCTGGGGGCCAACGTCCTGACTTTC CSVVGLLGANVLTF
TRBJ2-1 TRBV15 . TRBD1 TGTGCCACCAGCAGAGATCGGACAAGGGGGCAGCAGTTCTTC CATSRDRTRGQQFF
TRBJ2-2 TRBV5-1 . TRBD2 TGCGCCAGCACCGACCAGGGTAGCGGGACCGGGGAGCTGTTTTTT CASTDQGSGTGELFF
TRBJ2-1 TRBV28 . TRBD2 TGTGCCAGCACGAGGTCAAGCGGGAGAGACAATGAGCAGTTCTTC CASTRSSGRDNEQFF
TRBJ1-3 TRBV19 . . TGTGCCAGTACAGAGGACTCTGGAAACACCATATATTTT CASTEDSGNTIYF
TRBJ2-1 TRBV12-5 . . TGTGCTAGTGCCTCACTAAATGAGCAGTTCTTC CASASLNEQFF
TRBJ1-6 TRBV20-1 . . TGCAGTGCTAGTGAGCAGAATTCACCCCTCCACTTT CSASEQNSPLHF
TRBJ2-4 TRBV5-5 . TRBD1 TGTGCCAGCAGCCCCGACAGGGTGGGCATTCAGTACTTC CASSPDRVGIQYF
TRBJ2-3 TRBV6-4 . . TGTGCCAGCAGTGCAACGGGGGTAGACACAGATACGCAGTATTTT CASSATGVDTDTQYF
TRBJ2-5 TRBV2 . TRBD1 TGTGCCGATAGCCCGGACAGGGGACAAGAGACCCAGTACTTC CADSPDRGQETQYF